This T cell receptor (beta chain) appears in the sequencing data of a study of technical replicates of blood from a handful of donors. Losses at the gene ends were 3 bases for V and 6 bases for J; bases not matched to a gene: 0. This CDR3 is 12 amino acids long. Germline V CDR1 and CDR2: SGHNT, YYREEE (reference sequence). The method was immunoSEQ multiplex PCR; TCRdb's version includes in-frame clones alone and lacks a portion of them. This table holds over 50,000 clones, nearly 95% found once. Sequenced input: PBMCs. The clonotype was recovered from a human donor in good health. Some clones in this sample may be carry-over from other donors' samples. The rearrangement links TRBV5-4 to TRBJ2-3, with TRBD2 identical over 8 bases. The CDR3 is CASSSGGDTQYF. The CDR3 coding sequence is TGTGCCAGCAGCTCGGGGGGGGATACGCAGTATTTT.